These T cell receptor beta chains were read from a single sample in a study of Ad26.COV2.S vaccination and SARS-CoV-2 variants. Assay: immunoSEQ multiplex PCR; the TCRdb copy retains only in-frame clones and omits some. The data hold around 300,000 clones, with about 88% observed a single time. The specimen was peripheral blood, collected in a trial of Ad26.COV2.S vaccine versus placebo. The source is a person aged 18-60 years who received the Ad26.COV2.S COVID-19 vaccine or a placebo. Both conserved end residues are part of each CDR3. A D gene is named only where the DNA matches it firmly. Size values are once, few and many counts, or a class for expanded clones, and some rows have none.

j_call: TRBJ2-7
clone_size: NA
v_call: TRBV28
d_call: NA
cdr3_nt: TGTGCCAGCAGTTTACCGACAGAGCAGTACTTC
cdr3_aa: CASSLPTEQYF

j_call: TRBJ1-2
clone_size: NA
v_call: TRBV21-1
d_call: NA
cdr3_nt: TGTGCCAGCAGCAAAGAGAGAGGCTACACCTTC
cdr3_aa: CASSKERGYTF

j_call: TRBJ2-5
clone_size: NA
v_call: TRBV5-1
d_call: TRBD2
cdr3_nt: TGCGCCAGCAGCTTGGATCGGGGGGGAACGGAGACCCAGTACTTC
cdr3_aa: CASSLDRGGTETQYF

j_call: TRBJ1-6
clone_size: NA
v_call: TRBV9
d_call: TRBD1
cdr3_nt: TGTGCCAGCAGCCCCCTCCCGGGGACAGGGGATAGTTCACCCCTCCACTTT
cdr3_aa: CASSPLPGTGDSSPLHF

j_call: TRBJ1-6
clone_size: NA
v_call: TRBV19
d_call: NA
cdr3_nt: TGTGCCAGTGTGGGGTCGGTTAATTCACCCCTCCACTTT
cdr3_aa: CASVGSVNSPLHF

j_call: TRBJ1-2
clone_size: few
v_call: TRBV4-3
d_call: TRBD1
cdr3_nt: TGCGCCAGCAGCCAAGATTGGAAGGGGGCCTATGGCTACACCTTC
cdr3_aa: CASSQDWKGAYGYTF

j_call: TRBJ1-2
clone_size: few
v_call: TRBV6-6
d_call: NA
cdr3_nt: TGTGCCAGCAGTTACGGGAGGGGGGAAGGCTACACCTTC
cdr3_aa: CASSYGRGEGYTF

j_call: TRBJ1-5
clone_size: NA
v_call: TRBV10-3
d_call: NA
cdr3_nt: TGTGCCATCGGGAATAGCAATCAGCCCCAGCATTTT
cdr3_aa: CAIGNSNQPQHF

j_call: TRBJ2-3
clone_size: few
v_call: TRBV7-6
d_call: TRBD2
cdr3_nt: TGTGCCAGCAGCTTAAGGATAGCGGGCGTAAATAATACGCAGTATTTT
cdr3_aa: CASSLRIAGVNNTQYF

j_call: TRBJ1-1
clone_size: NA
v_call: TRBV4-2
d_call: NA
cdr3_nt: TGTGCCAGCAGCCAAGACACCCCAGGCGTGAACACTGAAGCTTTCTTT
cdr3_aa: CASSQDTPGVNTEAFF

j_call: TRBJ1-2
clone_size: NA
v_call: TRBV5-1
d_call: NA
cdr3_nt: TGCGCCAGCAGCTTGGACGGGGGCCGGTATGGCTACACCTTC
cdr3_aa: CASSLDGGRYGYTF

j_call: TRBJ1-1
clone_size: NA
v_call: TRBV11-3
d_call: NA
cdr3_nt: TGTGCCAGCAGCTTAGATGGGGGCAGCGGCACTGAAGCTTTCTTT
cdr3_aa: CASSLDGGSGTEAFF

j_call: TRBJ1-2
clone_size: NA
v_call: TRBV30
d_call: TRBD1
cdr3_nt: TGTGCCCTCGGGGGGACAGGGCATAACTATGGCTACACCTTC
cdr3_aa: CALGGTGHNYGYTF

j_call: TRBJ1-1
clone_size: NA
v_call: TRBV27
d_call: NA
cdr3_nt: TGTGCCAGCAGTTTATCGGTGGGGTCTGGCACTGAAGCTTTCTTT
cdr3_aa: CASSLSVGSGTEAFF

j_call: TRBJ1-2
clone_size: NA
v_call: TRBV27
d_call: TRBD1
cdr3_nt: TGTGCCAGCAGTTTGATCGACGGGACAGCTACGTATGGCTACACCTTC
cdr3_aa: CASSLIDGTATYGYTF

j_call: TRBJ1-4
clone_size: NA
v_call: TRBV28
d_call: NA
cdr3_nt: TGTGCCAGCAGCCCGGGAGGGGGGCAGATTGTAAAACTGTTTTTT
cdr3_aa: CASSPGGGQIVKLFF

j_call: TRBJ2-3
clone_size: NA
v_call: TRBV3-1/TRBV3-2
d_call: NA
cdr3_nt: TGTGCCAGCAGCCAAGATCCCGATCGGGATACGCAGTATTTT
cdr3_aa: CASSQDPDRDTQYF

j_call: TRBJ1-4
clone_size: NA
v_call: TRBV4-3
d_call: NA
cdr3_nt: TGCGCCAGCAGCCAAAGACAGAATGAAAAACTGTTTTTT
cdr3_aa: CASSQRQNEKLFF

j_call: TRBJ1-1
clone_size: once
v_call: TRBV4-1
d_call: NA
cdr3_nt: TGCGCCAGCAGCCAACAAATCTATCGGGTGAGGACTGAAGCTTTCTTT
cdr3_aa: CASSQQIYRVRTEAFF

j_call: TRBJ2-7
clone_size: NA
v_call: TRBV7-2
d_call: TRBD1
cdr3_nt: TGTGCCAGCAGCCTGGGACAGGTTGGCTACGAGCAGTACTTC
cdr3_aa: CASSLGQVGYEQYF

j_call: TRBJ2-7
clone_size: NA
v_call: TRBV9
d_call: NA
cdr3_nt: TGTGCCAGCAGCGTAGGGGGGAGTTTCTCCTACGAGCAGTACTTC
cdr3_aa: CASSVGGSFSYEQYF

j_call: TRBJ2-1
clone_size: NA
v_call: TRBV28
d_call: NA
cdr3_nt: TGTGCCAGCAGTCCGATCGGGACCCTGACCTACAATGAGCAGTTCTTC
cdr3_aa: CASSPIGTLTYNEQFF

j_call: TRBJ1-5
clone_size: once
v_call: TRBV28
d_call: NA
cdr3_nt: TGTGCCAGCAGTTTATTGGACCGCAATCAGCCCCAGCATTTT
cdr3_aa: CASSLLDRNQPQHF

j_call: TRBJ2-1
clone_size: NA
v_call: TRBV28
d_call: TRBD2
cdr3_nt: TGTGCCAGCAGTTTGTTAGCTAGCGGTTACAATGAGCAGTTCTTC
cdr3_aa: CASSLLASGYNEQFF

j_call: TRBJ2-7
clone_size: NA
v_call: TRBV6-6
d_call: NA
cdr3_nt: TGTGCCAGCACCAATCACATGGACAGCAGCCGGGGAGAGCAGTACTTC
cdr3_aa: CASTNHMDSSRGEQYF

j_call: TRBJ1-2
clone_size: NA
v_call: TRBV6-5
d_call: TRBD1
cdr3_nt: TGTGCCAGCAGTTACTCCCGACAGGGAACGGGGGACACCTTC
cdr3_aa: CASSYSRQGTGDTF

j_call: TRBJ2-7
clone_size: NA
v_call: TRBV4-2
d_call: NA
cdr3_nt: TGTGCCAGCAGCCAACAGGAGGGGAGGGGGAATTCCTACGAGCAGTACTTC
cdr3_aa: CASSQQEGRGNSYEQYF

j_call: TRBJ1-6
clone_size: NA
v_call: TRBV11-1
d_call: TRBD1
cdr3_nt: TGTGCCAGCAGCTTACGACAGGGTAGTTCACCCCTCCACTTT
cdr3_aa: CASSLRQGSSPLHF

j_call: TRBJ1-1
clone_size: NA
v_call: TRBV7-2
d_call: NA
cdr3_nt: TGTGCCAGCAGCTTTCCTGCCTCAGGGGTAAACACTGAAGCTTTCTTT
cdr3_aa: CASSFPASGVNTEAFF

j_call: TRBJ1-5
clone_size: NA
v_call: TRBV20-1
d_call: NA
cdr3_nt: TGCAGTGCTAGTAGTTTGATCGGACAGCAGCAGCCCCAGCATTTT
cdr3_aa: CSASSLIGQQQPQHF

j_call: TRBJ2-3
clone_size: NA
v_call: TRBV4-2
d_call: TRBD2
cdr3_nt: TGTGCCAGCAGCCAACTTAGCGGGGGGGCAGTCACAGATACGCAGTATTTT
cdr3_aa: CASSQLSGGAVTDTQYF

j_call: TRBJ2-7
clone_size: once
v_call: TRBV6-2/TRBV6-3
d_call: NA
cdr3_nt: TGTGCCAGCAGCTCCGACCACTACGAGCAGTACTTC
cdr3_aa: CASSSDHYEQYF

j_call: TRBJ2-1
clone_size: NA
v_call: TRBV7-3
d_call: TRBD2
cdr3_nt: TGTGCCAGCAGCGCGGGACTAGCGTATGAGCAGTTCTTC
cdr3_aa: CASSAGLAYEQFF